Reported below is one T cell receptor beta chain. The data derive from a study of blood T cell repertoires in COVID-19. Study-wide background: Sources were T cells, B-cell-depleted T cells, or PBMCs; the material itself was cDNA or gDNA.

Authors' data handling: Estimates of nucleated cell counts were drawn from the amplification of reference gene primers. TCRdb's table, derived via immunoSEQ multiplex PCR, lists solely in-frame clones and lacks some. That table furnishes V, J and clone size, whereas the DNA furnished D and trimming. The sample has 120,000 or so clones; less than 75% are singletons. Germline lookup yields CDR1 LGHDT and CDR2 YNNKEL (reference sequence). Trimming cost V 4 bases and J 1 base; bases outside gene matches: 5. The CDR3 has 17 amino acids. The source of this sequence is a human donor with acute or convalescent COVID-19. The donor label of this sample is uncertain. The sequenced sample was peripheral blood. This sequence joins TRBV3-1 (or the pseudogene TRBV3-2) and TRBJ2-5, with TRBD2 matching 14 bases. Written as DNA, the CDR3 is TGTGCCAGCAGCCCCTGGACTAGCGGGGGGACCCAAGAGACCCAGTACTTC. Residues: CASSPWTSGGTQETQYF.